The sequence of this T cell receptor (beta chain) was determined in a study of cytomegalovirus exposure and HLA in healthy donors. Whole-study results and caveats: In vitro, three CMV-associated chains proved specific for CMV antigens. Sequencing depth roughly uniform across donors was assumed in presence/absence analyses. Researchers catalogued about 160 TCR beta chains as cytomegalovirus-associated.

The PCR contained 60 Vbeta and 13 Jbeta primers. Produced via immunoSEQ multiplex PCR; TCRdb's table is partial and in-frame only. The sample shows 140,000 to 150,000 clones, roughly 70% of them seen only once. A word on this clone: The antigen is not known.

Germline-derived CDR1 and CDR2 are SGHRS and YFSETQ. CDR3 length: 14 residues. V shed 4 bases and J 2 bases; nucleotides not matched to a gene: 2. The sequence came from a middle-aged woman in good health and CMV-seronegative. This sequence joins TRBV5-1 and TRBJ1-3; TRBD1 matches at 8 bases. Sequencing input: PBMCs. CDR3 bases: TGCGCCAGCAGCCCCAGGGGGCCTGGAAACACCATATATTTT. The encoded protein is CASSPRGPGNTIYF.